These T cell receptor beta chains were read from a single sample in a study of OX40 agonist ivuxolimab in advanced cancers. Method: immunoSEQ multiplex PCR; TCRdb's copy keeps in-frame clones and lacks some. The table shows some 14,000 clones, with about 90% occurring only once. The source was CD4+ or CD8+ T cells sorted from blood, collected in a trial of the OX40 agonist ivuxolimab. These receptors originate from an adult with an advanced solid tumor such as melanoma, head and neck, liver or kidney cancer. Both conserved end residues are part of each CDR3. The order of the fields is V gene, J gene, D gene, clone size, CDR3 DNA, CDR3 protein. A D gene is named only where the DNA matches it firmly. Where a row states a size, it is once, few, many or the class of an expanded clone; other rows omit it.

v_call: TRBV15
j_call: TRBJ2-2
d_call: -
clone_size: -
cdr3_nt: TGTGCCACCAGAAGCAGAGGGCCTGAGACCGGGGAGCTGTTTTTT
cdr3_aa: CATRSRGPETGELFF

v_call: TRBV27
j_call: TRBJ1-2
d_call: -
clone_size: -
cdr3_nt: TGTGCCAGCAGTTGGGGGAAGGGGACGGGGAACTATGGCTACACCTTC
cdr3_aa: CASSWGKGTGNYGYTF

v_call: TRBV2
j_call: TRBJ1-1
d_call: TRBD1
clone_size: -
cdr3_nt: TGTGCCAGCAGTGAATGGGACAGGGCTGAAGCTTTCTTT
cdr3_aa: CASSEWDRAEAFF

v_call: TRBV7-7
j_call: TRBJ2-2
d_call: -
clone_size: -
cdr3_nt: TGTGCCAGCAGCAAGGGACTGGCGAACACCGGGGAGCTGTTTTTT
cdr3_aa: CASSKGLANTGELFF

v_call: TRBV19
j_call: TRBJ1-2
d_call: -
clone_size: -
cdr3_nt: TGTGCCAGTAGTCCAACCCCTTCTGGGCTATACTTACCCGGGGGTGGCTACACCTTC
cdr3_aa: CASSPTPSGLYLPGGGYTF

v_call: TRBV13
j_call: TRBJ1-6
d_call: -
clone_size: -
cdr3_nt: TGTGCCAGCAGCTTCCCCACTGAGGGGACACCCCTCCACTTT
cdr3_aa: CASSFPTEGTPLHF

v_call: TRBV27
j_call: TRBJ2-6
d_call: -
clone_size: -
cdr3_nt: TGTGCCAGCAGGAAGGGCAAGGGGGCCAACGTCCTGACTTTC
cdr3_aa: CASRKGKGANVLTF

v_call: TRBV11-3
j_call: TRBJ1-2
d_call: -
clone_size: -
cdr3_nt: TGTGCCAGCAGCCTCATCTCTGGGGCTTATGGCTACACCTTC
cdr3_aa: CASSLISGAYGYTF

v_call: TRBV5-1
j_call: TRBJ2-3
d_call: TRBD2
clone_size: -
cdr3_nt: TGCGCCAGCAGCCTGGGACTAGCGGATAGCACAGATACGCAGTATTTT
cdr3_aa: CASSLGLADSTDTQYF

v_call: TRBV6-5
j_call: TRBJ1-1
d_call: TRBD1
clone_size: -
cdr3_nt: TGTGCCAGCAGCCCGGGACAGGGGAACACTGAAGCTTTCTTT
cdr3_aa: CASSPGQGNTEAFF

v_call: TRBV21-1
j_call: TRBJ2-7
d_call: -
clone_size: -
cdr3_nt: TGTGCCAGCAGCCCCCGACTAGCGGAGGCCTTCTACGAGCAGTACTTC
cdr3_aa: CASSPRLAEAFYEQYF

v_call: TRBV21-1
j_call: TRBJ2-7
d_call: -
clone_size: few
cdr3_nt: TGTGCCAGCAGCAGAACCCGGAGTAGCGGGAGCGTCTACGAGCAGTACTTC
cdr3_aa: CASSRTRSSGSVYEQYF

v_call: TRBV5-4
j_call: TRBJ2-2
d_call: -
clone_size: -
cdr3_nt: TGTGCCAGCAGCCATTGGGGGGGCCATTTAACCGGGGAGCTGTTTTTT
cdr3_aa: CASSHWGGHLTGELFF

v_call: TRBV30
j_call: TRBJ1-1
d_call: -
clone_size: few
cdr3_nt: TGTGCCTGGAGGCTATATCCCGGGACCAACACTGAAGCTTTCTTT
cdr3_aa: CAWRLYPGTNTEAFF

v_call: TRBV9
j_call: TRBJ1-1
d_call: TRBD1
clone_size: -
cdr3_nt: TGTGCCAGCAGCATGCAGGGGGCGGACACTGAAGCTTTCTTT
cdr3_aa: CASSMQGADTEAFF

v_call: TRBV6-5
j_call: TRBJ1-5
d_call: -
clone_size: few
cdr3_nt: TGTGCCAGCAGTGGGACGGTAGGGGAGCCCCAGCATTTT
cdr3_aa: CASSGTVGEPQHF

v_call: TRBV29-1
j_call: TRBJ1-5
d_call: -
clone_size: -
cdr3_nt: TGCAGCGTCGCCGATAGGGATAGCAATCAGCCCCAGCATTTT
cdr3_aa: CSVADRDSNQPQHF

v_call: TRBV7-2
j_call: TRBJ2-3
d_call: TRBD2
clone_size: -
cdr3_nt: TGTGCCAGCAGCTTAGATCAGCGGGGGGACCCACGCCGCACAGATACGCAGTATTTT
cdr3_aa: CASSLDQRGDPRRTDTQYF

v_call: TRBV19
j_call: TRBJ1-2
d_call: -
clone_size: -
cdr3_nt: TGTGCCAGTAGTAGCTTGGCTGGCTACACCTTC
cdr3_aa: CASSSLAGYTF

v_call: TRBV10-2
j_call: TRBJ2-7
d_call: -
clone_size: -
cdr3_nt: TGCGCCAGCAGTTACAGCTCCTACGAGCAGTACTTC
cdr3_aa: CASSYSSYEQYF

v_call: TRBV7-3
j_call: TRBJ1-5
d_call: -
clone_size: -
cdr3_nt: TGTGCCAGCAGCTTAGATGCTGGGTATCAGCCCCAGCATTTT
cdr3_aa: CASSLDAGYQPQHF

v_call: TRBV9
j_call: TRBJ1-1
d_call: -
clone_size: -
cdr3_nt: TGTGCCAGCAGCGTAGAGGGAGGGGGCACTGAAGCTTTCTTT
cdr3_aa: CASSVEGGGTEAFF

v_call: TRBV30
j_call: TRBJ2-7
d_call: TRBD2
clone_size: -
cdr3_nt: TGTGCCTGGAGTGGAGGTCGGGGGGACTACGAGCAGTACTTC
cdr3_aa: CAWSGGRGDYEQYF

v_call: TRBV30
j_call: TRBJ2-2
d_call: -
clone_size: -
cdr3_nt: TGTGCCTGGAGCGATAACACCGGGGAGCTGTTTTTT
cdr3_aa: CAWSDNTGELFF

v_call: TRBV7-6
j_call: TRBJ2-3
d_call: TRBD1
clone_size: once
cdr3_nt: TGTGCCAGCAGCTCCGGGACAGGGACTGACTCAGATACGCAGTATTTT
cdr3_aa: CASSSGTGTDSDTQYF

v_call: TRBV13
j_call: TRBJ2-4
d_call: TRBD1
clone_size: -
cdr3_nt: TGTGCCAGCAGCTTACTGATACGGTGGCAGGGGGCTATAAACATTCAGTACTTC
cdr3_aa: CASSLLIRWQGAINIQYF

v_call: TRBV4-1
j_call: TRBJ2-7
d_call: -
clone_size: -
cdr3_nt: TGCGCCAGCAGCCAAGACCTCTACGAGCAGTACTTC
cdr3_aa: CASSQDLYEQYF

v_call: TRBV20-1
j_call: TRBJ1-1
d_call: -
clone_size: few
cdr3_nt: TGCAGTGCCCCTCAAATCTCTGAAGCTTTCTTT
cdr3_aa: CSAPQISEAFF

v_call: TRBV6-5
j_call: TRBJ1-4
d_call: TRBD1
clone_size: -
cdr3_nt: TGTGCCAGCAGTTACTTGGGGACAGGGGAAAAACTGTTTTTT
cdr3_aa: CASSYLGTGEKLFF

v_call: TRBV4-1
j_call: TRBJ2-3
d_call: -
clone_size: -
cdr3_nt: TGCGCCAGCAGCCAATCTGAGGGACACCTAACAGATACGCAGTATTTT
cdr3_aa: CASSQSEGHLTDTQYF

v_call: TRBV5-4
j_call: TRBJ2-3
d_call: TRBD2
clone_size: -
cdr3_nt: TGTGCCAGCAGCGCCCCGACTAGCGGGGGGTCCTTGGCGCAGTATTTT
cdr3_aa: CASSAPTSGGSLAQYF

v_call: TRBV4-2
j_call: TRBJ2-1
d_call: -
clone_size: -
cdr3_nt: TGTGCCAGCGGGGACAACTACAATGAGCAGTTCTTC
cdr3_aa: CASGDNYNEQFF

v_call: TRBV5-1
j_call: TRBJ2-5
d_call: -
clone_size: -
cdr3_nt: TGCGCCAGCAGCTTGGGCGGGACAACTACTCAAGAGACCCAGTACTTC
cdr3_aa: CASSLGGTTTQETQYF

v_call: TRBV30
j_call: TRBJ1-6
d_call: -
clone_size: -
cdr3_nt: TGTGCCTGGAGTCCGGAAGAGGGGGGATATAATTCACCCCTCCACTTT
cdr3_aa: CAWSPEEGGYNSPLHF

v_call: TRBV13
j_call: TRBJ1-2
d_call: TRBD1
clone_size: -
cdr3_nt: TGTGCCAGCAGCCACTCACGAATAATACCGGACAGGGCCAACTATGGCTACACCTTC
cdr3_aa: CASSHSRIIPDRANYGYTF

v_call: TRBV11-3
j_call: TRBJ1-4
d_call: TRBD1
clone_size: -
cdr3_nt: TGTGCCAGCAGCAACCCACAGGGGATTAATGAAAAACTGTTTTTT
cdr3_aa: CASSNPQGINEKLFF

v_call: TRBV4-2
j_call: TRBJ2-7
d_call: -
clone_size: -
cdr3_nt: TGTGCCAGCAGCTTGGACCTAGCCGAGCAGTACTTC
cdr3_aa: CASSLDLAEQYF

v_call: TRBV4-1
j_call: TRBJ1-5
d_call: -
clone_size: -
cdr3_nt: TGCGCCAGCAGCCATTCTCAGGGGATCCAGCCCCAGCATTTT
cdr3_aa: CASSHSQGIQPQHF

v_call: TRBV7-2
j_call: TRBJ2-1
d_call: -
clone_size: -
cdr3_nt: TGTGCCAGCAGCTGGGGTGAGGCTGAGCAGTTCTTC
cdr3_aa: CASSWGEAEQFF

v_call: TRBV7-3
j_call: TRBJ2-5
d_call: TRBD2
clone_size: -
cdr3_nt: TGTGCCAGCAGCCCACCAGGACTAGTGGCGGAGACCCAGTACTTC
cdr3_aa: CASSPPGLVAETQYF

v_call: TRBV9
j_call: TRBJ1-1
d_call: -
clone_size: -
cdr3_nt: TGTGCCAGCAGCGTAGGCAGGGGACGCGATGAAGCTTTCTTT
cdr3_aa: CASSVGRGRDEAFF

v_call: TRBV5-6
j_call: TRBJ1-5
d_call: -
clone_size: -
cdr3_nt: TGTGCCAGCAGCTCCGGACGCAATCAGCCCCAGCATTTT
cdr3_aa: CASSSGRNQPQHF

v_call: TRBV6-9
j_call: TRBJ2-7
d_call: -
clone_size: -
cdr3_nt: TGTGCCAGCAGTCGGGGCTACGAGCAGTACTTC
cdr3_aa: CASSRGYEQYF

v_call: TRBV6-5
j_call: TRBJ1-2
d_call: -
clone_size: -
cdr3_nt: TGTGCCAGCAGACGCACCGTGGGTGATGGCTACACCTTC
cdr3_aa: CASRRTVGDGYTF

v_call: TRBV27
j_call: TRBJ1-1
d_call: -
clone_size: -
cdr3_nt: TGTGCCAGCAGTTTCGGGCCCTCAAACACTGAAGCTTTCTTT
cdr3_aa: CASSFGPSNTEAFF